These T cell receptor beta chains were read from a single sample in a study of CD8 T cells in Susac syndrome. Using its own MiXCR run on the immunoSEQ multiplex PCR reads, TCRdb lists one record per CDR3 protein. The table has 85,000 to 130,000 distinct CDR3 sequences, roughly 94% seen once. Sequenced input: CD8+ T cells from PBMCs. The receptors originated from a human donor with Susac syndrome. Both conserved end residues are part of each CDR3. Each record gives: V gene, clone size, D gene, J gene, CDR3 protein, CDR3 DNA. D genes are given only for firm matches. Not all rows give a size; the values are once, few, many and, for expanded clones, a class.

v_gene: TRBV7-9; abundance: .; d_gene: .; j_gene: TRBJ2-5; CDR3aa: CASSPTTGSGETQYF; CDR3nt: TGTGCCAGCAGTCCCACGACGGGGTCAGGGGAGACCCAGTACTTC
v_gene: TRBV7-8; abundance: .; d_gene: TRBD2; j_gene: TRBJ2-6; CDR3aa: CASSDLAVGANVLTF; CDR3nt: TGTGCCAGCAGCGACCTAGCGGTCGGGGCCAACGTCCTGACTTTC
v_gene: TRBV4-3; abundance: .; d_gene: .; j_gene: TRBJ2-7; CDR3aa: CASSQDRTATGEQYF; CDR3nt: TGCGCCAGCAGCCAAGATCGGACAGCTACAGGCGAGCAGTACTTC
v_gene: TRBV11-2; abundance: .; d_gene: .; j_gene: TRBJ1-6; CDR3aa: CASNRLIRGRHSPLHF; CDR3nt: TGTGCCAGCAACCGTTTAATCCGGGGGCGACATTCACCCCTCCACTTT
v_gene: TRBV2; abundance: once; d_gene: TRBD2; j_gene: TRBJ2-1; CDR3aa: CASNLAGYNEQFF; CDR3nt: TGTGCCAGCAATCTAGCGGGCTACAATGAGCAGTTCTTC
v_gene: TRBV2; abundance: .; d_gene: .; j_gene: TRBJ2-7; CDR3aa: CASMGRIYEQYF; CDR3nt: TGTGCCAGCATGGGCAGGATCTACGAGCAGTACTTC
v_gene: TRBV3-1; abundance: once; d_gene: .; j_gene: TRBJ2-1; CDR3aa: CASSQGYRENNEQFF; CDR3nt: TGTGCCAGCAGCCAAGGATACAGGGAGAACAATGAGCAGTTCTTC
v_gene: TRBV5-6; abundance: once; d_gene: TRBD2; j_gene: TRBJ2-1; CDR3aa: CASRVTLADNEQFF; CDR3nt: TGTGCCAGCAGGGTCACACTAGCGGACAATGAGCAGTTCTTC
v_gene: TRBV20-1; abundance: .; d_gene: TRBD1; j_gene: TRBJ1-2; CDR3aa: CSARDLPGQGLFAYGYTF; CDR3nt: TGCAGTGCTAGAGACTTACCGGGACAGGGGCTATTTGCCTATGGCTACACCTTC
v_gene: TRBV3-1; abundance: .; d_gene: .; j_gene: TRBJ2-1; CDR3aa: CASSPLAAPTYNEQFF; CDR3nt: TGTGCCAGCAGCCCTCTAGCAGCGCCCACCTACAATGAGCAGTTCTTC
v_gene: TRBV3-1; abundance: .; d_gene: .; j_gene: TRBJ2-7; CDR3aa: CASSQEGWGRTAYEQYF; CDR3nt: TGTGCCAGCAGCCAAGAAGGTTGGGGACGGACCGCCTACGAGCAGTACTTC
v_gene: TRBV13; abundance: .; d_gene: .; j_gene: TRBJ2-7; CDR3aa: CASSPRSRAYEQYF; CDR3nt: TGTGCCAGCAGCCCCCGGTCCAGAGCCTACGAGCAGTACTTC
v_gene: TRBV7-2; abundance: .; d_gene: .; j_gene: TRBJ1-1; CDR3aa: CASSLPAGKDTEAFF; CDR3nt: TGTGCCAGCAGCTTACCGGCAGGGAAGGACACTGAAGCTTTCTTT
v_gene: TRBV6-5; abundance: .; d_gene: .; j_gene: TRBJ2-5; CDR3aa: CASSSLGIQETQYF; CDR3nt: TGTGCCAGCTCATCACTGGGGATCCAAGAGACCCAGTACTTC
v_gene: TRBV5-6; abundance: .; d_gene: TRBD1; j_gene: TRBJ2-7; CDR3aa: CASSPGTGVREQYF; CDR3nt: TGTGCCAGCAGTCCCGGGACAGGGGTAAGGGAGCAGTACTTC
v_gene: TRBV5-8; abundance: .; d_gene: .; j_gene: TRBJ2-7; CDR3aa: CASSPGIKDEQYF; CDR3nt: TGTGCCAGCAGCCCCGGGATTAAGGACGAGCAGTACTTC
v_gene: TRBV6-5; abundance: once; d_gene: TRBD2; j_gene: TRBJ2-4; CDR3aa: CASSYVGGGKNIQYF; CDR3nt: TGTGCCAGCAGTTACGTCGGCGGGGGCAAAAACATTCAGTACTTC
v_gene: TRBV15; abundance: once; d_gene: .; j_gene: TRBJ2-1; CDR3aa: CATSRDRRSSYNEQFF; CDR3nt: TGTGCCACCAGCAGAGATCGCCGAAGCTCCTACAATGAGCAGTTCTTC
v_gene: TRBV27; abundance: .; d_gene: .; j_gene: TRBJ2-1; CDR3aa: CASSTTGGEQFF; CDR3nt: TGTGCCAGCAGTACCACGGGCGGTGAGCAGTTCTTC
v_gene: TRBV5-4; abundance: .; d_gene: TRBD1; j_gene: TRBJ1-5; CDR3aa: CASSSLTGGSDQPQHF; CDR3nt: TGTGCCAGCAGCTCCTTGACAGGGGGCAGCGATCAGCCCCAGCATTTT
v_gene: TRBV7-9; abundance: .; d_gene: .; j_gene: TRBJ1-2; CDR3aa: CAGESIGGHTF; CDR3nt: TGTGCCGGCGAATCAATTGGGGGCCACACCTTC
v_gene: TRBV4-3; abundance: .; d_gene: .; j_gene: TRBJ2-7; CDR3aa: CASSPAWGYEQYF; CDR3nt: TGCGCCAGCAGCCCGGCTTGGGGCTACGAGCAGTACTTC
v_gene: TRBV5-6; abundance: few; d_gene: .; j_gene: TRBJ2-5; CDR3aa: CASRRATETQYF; CDR3nt: TGTGCCAGCAGAAGGGCCACGGAGACCCAGTACTTC
v_gene: TRBV29-1; abundance: .; d_gene: TRBD1; j_gene: TRBJ2-7; CDR3aa: CSALHRDSYEQYF; CDR3nt: TGCAGCGCACTTCACCGGGACAGCTACGAGCAGTACTTC
v_gene: TRBV24-1; abundance: .; d_gene: .; j_gene: TRBJ2-2; CDR3aa: CAKKDTGELFF; CDR3nt: TGTGCCAAAAAGGACACCGGGGAGCTGTTTTTT
v_gene: TRBV27; abundance: .; d_gene: .; j_gene: TRBJ1-2; CDR3aa: CASSPATAHYGYTF; CDR3nt: TGTGCCAGCAGTCCGGCGACAGCTCACTATGGCTACACCTTC
v_gene: TRBV13; abundance: .; d_gene: TRBD2; j_gene: TRBJ2-1; CDR3aa: CASSFQSGGGEQFF; CDR3nt: TGTGCCAGCAGTTTTCAAAGCGGGGGAGGTGAGCAGTTCTTC
v_gene: TRBV7-2; abundance: .; d_gene: TRBD2; j_gene: TRBJ2-3; CDR3aa: CASSSLGGRGGPQGQYF; CDR3nt: TGTGCCAGCAGCTCCCTAGGCGGGCGGGGGGGCCCCCAAGGGCAGTATTTT
v_gene: TRBV3-1; abundance: .; d_gene: TRBD1; j_gene: TRBJ2-7; CDR3aa: CASSQPDREESLEQYF; CDR3nt: TGTGCCAGCAGCCAACCAGACAGGGAAGAGTCGTTGGAGCAGTACTTC
v_gene: TRBV13; abundance: .; d_gene: .; j_gene: TRBJ1-1; CDR3aa: CASSLWTKAEAFF; CDR3nt: TGTGCCAGCAGCTTGTGGACCAAGGCTGAAGCTTTCTTT
v_gene: TRBV19; abundance: .; d_gene: .; j_gene: TRBJ2-1; CDR3aa: CASSIGRGAYNEQFF; CDR3nt: TGTGCCAGTAGTATAGGGCGGGGTGCTTACAATGAGCAGTTCTTC
v_gene: TRBV4-2; abundance: .; d_gene: .; j_gene: TRBJ1-5; CDR3aa: CASSPLPPGNQPQHF; CDR3nt: TGTGCCAGCAGCCCCCTCCCCCCGGGCAATCAGCCCCAGCATTTT
v_gene: TRBV5-4; abundance: .; d_gene: TRBD1; j_gene: TRBJ2-1; CDR3aa: CASSLEGGQGASYNEQFF; CDR3nt: TGTGCCAGCAGCTTGGAGGGGGGCCAGGGGGCATCCTACAATGAGCAGTTCTTC
v_gene: TRBV4-2; abundance: .; d_gene: TRBD1; j_gene: TRBJ1-4; CDR3aa: CASSQEVAGGVEKLFF; CDR3nt: TGTGCCAGCAGCCAAGAGGTTGCAGGGGGAGTTGAAAAACTGTTTTTT
v_gene: TRBV28; abundance: .; d_gene: .; j_gene: TRBJ2-5; CDR3aa: CASSPTEETQYF; CDR3nt: TGTGCCAGCAGTCCTACCGAAGAGACCCAGTACTTC
v_gene: TRBV7-9; abundance: once; d_gene: .; j_gene: TRBJ1-1; CDR3aa: CASSPVAGQMNTEAFF; CDR3nt: TGTGCCAGCAGCCCCGTCGCTGGGCAGATGAACACTGAAGCTTTCTTT
v_gene: TRBV1; abundance: .; d_gene: .; j_gene: TRBJ2-4; CDR3aa: CTSSPLGSIAKNIQYF; CDR3nt: TGCACCAGCAGCCCCTTAGGATCGATAGCCAAAAACATTCAGTACTTC
v_gene: TRBV7-8; abundance: .; d_gene: .; j_gene: TRBJ1-5; CDR3aa: CASSLGTGSGQPQHF; CDR3nt: TGTGCCAGCAGCTTAGGAACAGGGTCTGGTCAGCCCCAGCATTTT
v_gene: TRBV6-5; abundance: once; d_gene: TRBD1; j_gene: TRBJ1-5; CDR3aa: CASSPTGAQPQHF; CDR3nt: TGTGCCAGCAGCCCCACAGGGGCCCAGCCCCAGCATTTT
v_gene: TRBV20-1; abundance: .; d_gene: TRBD1; j_gene: TRBJ2-7; CDR3aa: CSARDRGPYEQYF; CDR3nt: TGCAGTGCCCGGGACAGGGGCCCCTACGAGCAGTACTTC